This TCR beta chain is from a study of T-cell reconstitution after alpha-beta-depleted transplantation in children. This clonotype came up a few times. The CDR3 consists of 13 residues. Trimming pared 7 bases from V and 9 bases from J, leaving 17 bases between. The TCRbeta library was prepared with unique molecular identifiers. TCRdb ran MiXCR on the PCR reads and lists one entry per CDR3 protein. Of about 130,000 distinct CDR3 sequences in the sample, about a tenth were seen once. The V gene is TRBV12-3 or TRBV12-4, the J gene TRBJ2-3; D remains ambiguous. The sequence was obtained from a girl less than two years old who had a stem cell transplant for combined immunodeficiency, so the T cells may come from the graft donor. The material sequenced was PBMCs, mostly from graft donor cells, taken 180 days after TCRalphabeta/CD19-depleted stem cell transplant. CDR3: CASTMRLPTTQYF. CDR3 in DNA: TGTGCCAGCACCATGAGACTTCCTACGACGCAGTATTTT.